The next 15 T cell receptor beta chains were all read from a single sample in a study of response to subunit inactivated influenza vaccine (dated by TCRdb to 2017 to 2018). The protocol used for the library was RT-PCR. Instrument used: Illumina HiSeq 2500. Starting from the raw public reads, TCRdb applied fastp trimming at Q25, assembled clones with MiXCR and retained in-frame beta chains. Each CDR3 protein gets just one entry, which takes the most common genes and DNA from the rows behind it. For this sample the table gives 490,000 or so distinct CDR3 sequences, of which roughly 8.2% were detected only once. The ten largest clones take up over 10% of the sample. The sample was PBMCs from blood, taken 23 months after vaccination. The receptors originated from a man aged 45 to 70 who received an inactivated influenza vaccine. Donor details come from another sample of the same person, matched by shared clones.

This clonotype was picked up a small number of times. This sequence joins TRBV7-9 and TRBJ1-2; no reliable D call. The V end lost 5 bases, the J end lost 5 bases, and 18 bases lay between the germline ends. The CDR3 spans 15 residues. The germline CDR1 and CDR2 sequences are SEHNR and FQNEAQ (reference sequence). DNA of the CDR3: TGTGCCAGCAGCAACCGCCCCACTCAACCATATGGCTACACCTTC. This encodes CASSNRPTQPYGYTF.

This clonotype was observed at least ten times. The CDR3 reads CSVRQSSYGYTF. DNA of the CDR3: TGCAGCGTTAGACAGAGTTCCTATGGCTACACCTTC. This chain uses TRBV29-1 with TRBJ1-2, with D maybe TRBD1 (5 bases). V shed 5 bases and J shed 4 bases, with 11 bases lying between them. The V gene's germline CDR1 is SQVTM and CDR2 ANQGSEA. The CDR3 runs 12 residues.

The gene calls are TRBV4-3 and TRBJ1-5; TRBD1 matches at 7 bases. Germline-derived CDR1 and CDR2 are LGHNA and YSLEER. Germline trimming cut 4 bases from V and 5 bases from J; bases unmatched to any gene: 8. This CDR3 comprises 15 residues. The CDR3 protein is CASSRDRQGDQPQHF. The CDR3 bases are TGCGCCAGCAGCCGGGACCGGCAGGGGGATCAGCCCCAGCATTTT.

V gene TRBV5-1 combines with J gene TRBJ2-3, with 13 positions matching TRBD2. The V segment lost 4 bases and the J segment 7 bases; nucleotides outside the gene matches: 9. Germline-derived CDR1 and CDR2 are SGHRS and YFSETQ. The CDR3 loop spans 16 amino acids. The CDR3 DNA is TGCGCCAGCAGCCCGACGGGACTAGCGGGACAAAATACGCAGTATTTT. Translated, it gives CASSPTGLAGQNTQYF.

The genes are TRBV27 and TRBJ2-7, with 7 bases aligning to TRBD1. The CDR3 is 13 amino acids. Losses at the gene ends were 5 bases for V and 7 bases for J; bases not matched to a gene: 8. Germline loops: CDR1 MNHEY, CDR2 SMNVEV (reference sequence). The CDR3 nucleotides read TGTGCCAGCAGTGAAGACTCCAGGGGGGAGCAGTACTTC. Its protein is CASSEDSRGEQYF.

There are many counts of this clonotype. The gene calls are TRBV20-1 and TRBJ1-2; D remains unclear. The CDR3 covers 13 residues. V lost 2 bases, J lost 4 bases, and 11 bases lay in between. Germline loops: CDR1 DFQATT, CDR2 SNEGSKA (reference sequence). The CDR3 nucleotides are TGCAGTGCTAGAAACAGTTTAGGCTATGGCTACACCTTC. Protein product: CSARNSLGYGYTF.

This clonotype came up a few times. The chain employs TRBV7-2 and TRBJ1-1; D is unclear. Germline CDR1 reads SGHTA; CDR2 reads FQGNSA. CDR3 length: 14 amino acids. V shed 1 base and J shed 8 bases, with 14 bases lying between them. The CDR3 is CASSLVFRRGEAFF. The CDR3 DNA sequence: TGTGCCAGCAGCTTAGTTTTTCGGCGGGGAGAAGCTTTCTTT.

This clonotype has a count of ten or more. The rearrangement joins TRBV6-5 to TRBJ1-1; D gene uncertain. This CDR3 region has 17 residues. The V end lost 2 bases, the J end lost 5 bases, and 21 bases lay between the germline ends. In germline, CDR1 is MNHEY, CDR2 SVGAGI. The CDR3 protein is CASSYIPMASRVTEAFF. CDR3 DNA sequence: TGTGCCAGCAGTTACATCCCGATGGCCTCTCGGGTGACTGAAGCTTTCTTT.

This clonotype has a count of ten or more. V gene TRBV7-2 combines with J gene TRBJ2-1; the D gene could be TRBD1 or TRBD2 (5 bases each). This CDR3 region has 16 residues. V was pared by 0 bases and J by 4 bases, with 13 bases between. Germline V gene data show CDR1 as SGHTA and CDR2 as FQGNSA. For the CDR3, the DNA is TGTGCCAGCAGCTTAGCAGGGACCCAAAATTACAATGAGCAGTTCTTC. Its protein is CASSLAGTQNYNEQFF.

Only a few counts were recorded for this clonotype. CDR3: CASSWGTGVGTEAFF. For the CDR3, the DNA is TGTGCCAGCAGTTGGGGTACAGGGGTTGGCACTGAAGCTTTCTTT. The chain is built from TRBV6-5 and TRBJ1-1; the match to TRBD1 covers 7 bases. J lost 4 bases, V lost 4 bases, and 9 bases had no gene match. Germline values: CDR1 MNHEY, CDR2 SVGAGI. This CDR3 comprises 15 residues.

V and J are TRBV29-1 and TRBJ2-1, with no clear D. Germline V gene lookup returns CDR1 SQVTM and CDR2 ANQGSEA. The CDR3 runs 16 residues. The V and J ends lost 3 bases and 0 bases respectively, with 15 bases between them. CDR3 nucleotide sequence: TGCAGCGTTGACCGGGTGACACTCATCTCCTACAATGAGCAGTTCTTC. Protein product: CSVDRVTLISYNEQFF.

Written as DNA, the CDR3 is TGTGCCACCAGCAGAGATGGGACAGCACAAGAGACCCAGTACTTC. Amino acid sequence: CATSRDGTAQETQYF. This rearrangement joins TRBV15 to TRBJ2-5, with 7 bases lining up with TRBD1. The germline V gene encodes CDR1 LNHNV and CDR2 YYDKDF (reference sequence). The CDR3 has 15 amino acids. V lost 0 bases and J lost 2; bases outside the gene matches: 3.

This clonotype has a handful of counts. V is TRBV29-1 and J is TRBJ2-7; 8 positions agree with TRBD1. Germline V gives CDR1 SQVTM, CDR2 ANQGSEA. The CDR3 contains 13 residues. J gave up 5 bases and V 4 bases, and 7 bases lay outside the gene matches. CDR3 coding DNA: TGCAGCGTTGCGGCAGGGGGCCTCGACGAGCAGTACTTC. It yields the protein CSVAAGGLDEQYF.

This clonotype came up many times. The rearrangement links TRBV7-6 to TRBJ1-5; D gene uncertain. With 1 base removed from V and 1 base from J, the gap between germline ends came to 17 bases. The germline gives CDR1 SGHVS, CDR2 FNYEAQ. The CDR3 sequence is 18 residues long. The CDR3 sequence: CASSLGPPGILSNQPQHF. In nucleotides, the CDR3 is TGTGCCAGCAGCTTAGGGCCCCCGGGGATATTGAGCAATCAGCCCCAGCATTTT.

The CDR3 spells CASSLEQEDEQYF. Here the CDR3 DNA reads TGCGCCAGCAGCTTGGAACAGGAGGACGAGCAGTACTTC. The chain links TRBV5-1 to TRBJ2-7; D tentatively fits TRBD1 or TRBD2 (5 bases each). The CDR3 is 13 amino acids. Trimming removed 0 bases at V and 5 bases at J, with 9 bases between. From germline, CDR1 is SGHRS and CDR2 YFSETQ.